This entry describes one TCR beta chain. Antigen unknown. Some clones are missing from TCRdb's copy, which holds only in-frame ones; the method was immunoSEQ multiplex PCR. This table has 20,000 to 30,000 clones, 73% appearing once. These data originate in a study of CD4 T cells in relation to SARS-CoV-2 and coronaviruses. Before the COVID-19 pandemic, during about 2010-2018, CD4+ T cells were taken from unexposed donors. After ten to eleven days of culture, CD4+ T cells were isolated. Testing used SARS-CoV-2 S/N and four cold-coronavirus spikes on unexposed-donor CD4+ T cells, cells permitting. CDR3 size: 16 residues. From germline, CDR1 is SGHVS and CDR2 FQNEAQ. V was pared by 4 bases and J by 10 bases, with 23 bases between.

Sequencing was done on a sample of CD4+ T cells from PBMCs, cultured in vitro. This clonotype was obtained from a human donor in good health. The chain carries TRBV7-8 and TRBJ2-1; tentatively, D is TRBD1 or TRBD2 (5 bases each). CDR3 DNA: TGTGCCAGCAGCTCCCAAGCCGGGACCCCACTTGGCGAGCAGTTCTTC. It codes for CASSSQAGTPLGEQFF.